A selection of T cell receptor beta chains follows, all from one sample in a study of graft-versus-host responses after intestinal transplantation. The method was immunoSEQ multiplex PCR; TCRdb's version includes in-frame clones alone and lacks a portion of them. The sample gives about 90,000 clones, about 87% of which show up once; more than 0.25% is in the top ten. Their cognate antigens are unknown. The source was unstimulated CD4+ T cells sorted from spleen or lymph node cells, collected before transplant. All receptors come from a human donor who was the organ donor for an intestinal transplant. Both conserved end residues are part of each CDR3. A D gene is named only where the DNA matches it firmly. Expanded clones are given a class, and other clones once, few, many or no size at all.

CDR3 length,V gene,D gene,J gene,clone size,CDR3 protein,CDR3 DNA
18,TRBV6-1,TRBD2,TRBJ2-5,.,CASSDEPGVAGDRETQYF,TGTGCCAGCAGTGATGAACCAGGGGTAGCGGGGGACCGGGAGACCCAGTACTTC
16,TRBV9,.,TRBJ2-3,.,CASSVEVGHTTDTQYF,TGTGCCAGCAGCGTAGAAGTGGGCCATACCACAGATACGCAGTATTTT
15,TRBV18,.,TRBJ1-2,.,CASSPQTQGSYGYTF,TGTGCCAGCTCACCACAGACACAGGGATCCTATGGCTACACCTTC
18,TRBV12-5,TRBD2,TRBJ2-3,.,CASGLVLGGGRLSDTQYF,TGTGCTAGTGGTTTGGTACTCGGTGGCGGGAGGTTGTCAGATACGCAGTATTTT
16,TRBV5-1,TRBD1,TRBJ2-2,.,CASSYGQERGTGELFF,TGCGCCAGCAGCTACGGACAGGAACGGGGCACCGGGGAGCTGTTTTTT
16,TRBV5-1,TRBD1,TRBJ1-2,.,CASSRTGGPGMSGYTF,TGCGCCAGCAGCCGAACAGGGGGCCCAGGGATGAGTGGCTACACCTTC
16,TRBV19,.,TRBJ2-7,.,CASSTKTGSYPYEQYF,TGTGCCAGTAGTACCAAAACAGGGTCGTACCCCTACGAGCAGTACTTC
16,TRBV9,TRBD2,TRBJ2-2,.,CASSVGSGRAGGELFF,TGTGCCAGCAGCGTTGGTAGCGGGAGGGCTGGCGGGGAGCTGTTTTTT
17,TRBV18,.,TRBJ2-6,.,CASSPRTTGSGANVLTF,TGTGCCAGCTCACCAAGAACAACAGGGTCTGGGGCCAACGTCCTGACTTTC
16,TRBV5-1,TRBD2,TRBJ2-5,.,CASSLGNSGGLETQYF,TGCGCCAGCAGCTTGGGTAATAGCGGGGGGCTCGAGACCCAGTACTTC
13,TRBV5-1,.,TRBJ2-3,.,CASSLNRADTQYF,TGCGCCAGCAGCTTGAATCGGGCAGATACGCAGTATTTT
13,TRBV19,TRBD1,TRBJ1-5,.,CASREQGVQPQHF,TGTGCCAGTAGAGAACAGGGGGTTCAGCCCCAGCATTTT
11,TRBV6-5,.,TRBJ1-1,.,CASSSYTEAFF,TGTGCCAGCAGTTCGTACACTGAAGCTTTCTTT
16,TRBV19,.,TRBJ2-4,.,CASSIRTSIAKNIQYF,TGTGCCAGTAGTATCAGGACTTCCATAGCCAAAAACATTCAGTACTTC
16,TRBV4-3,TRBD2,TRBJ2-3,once,CASSQDRAGGTDTQYF,TGCGCCAGCAGCCAAGATAGGGCGGGAGGCACAGATACGCAGTATTTT
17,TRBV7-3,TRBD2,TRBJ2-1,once,CASSLVRLAGGPSEQFF,TGTGCCAGCAGCTTAGTTCGGCTAGCGGGGGGGCCGAGTGAGCAGTTCTTC
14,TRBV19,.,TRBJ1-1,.,CASSQPGGATEAFF,TGTGCCAGTAGTCAACCTGGGGGGGCGACTGAAGCTTTCTTT
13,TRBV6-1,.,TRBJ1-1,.,CASSRPRESGAFF,TGTGCCAGCAGTAGACCCAGGGAATCCGGGGCTTTCTTT
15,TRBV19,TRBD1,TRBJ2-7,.,CASSSYRGRDYEQYF,TGTGCCAGTAGTTCGTACAGGGGGCGCGACTACGAGCAGTACTTC
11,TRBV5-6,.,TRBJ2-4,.,CASSTGDLQYF,TGTGCCAGCAGCACTGGAGATCTTCAGTACTTC
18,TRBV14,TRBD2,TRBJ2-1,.,CASSQRLAGLSSYNEQFF,TGTGCCAGCAGCCAACGTTTAGCGGGCCTCAGCTCCTACAATGAGCAGTTCTTC
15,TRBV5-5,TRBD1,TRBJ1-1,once,CASSLGTALNTEAFF,TGTGCCAGCAGCCTAGGGACAGCCCTGAACACTGAAGCTTTCTTT
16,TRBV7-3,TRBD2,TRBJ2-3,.,CASSPGLADSTDTQYF,TGTGCCAGCAGCCCCGGACTAGCGGACTCCACAGATACGCAGTATTTT
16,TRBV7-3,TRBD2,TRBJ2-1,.,CASSPKGGTGPNEQFF,TGTGCCAGCAGCCCTAAGGGAGGGACTGGGCCGAATGAGCAGTTCTTC
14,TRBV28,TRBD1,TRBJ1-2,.,CASSLLTGQGSLRF,TGTGCCAGCAGTTTATTGACAGGGCAGGGATCCCTTCGCTTC
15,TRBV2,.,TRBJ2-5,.,CASRRSLKYQETQYF,TGTGCCAGCAGGAGGAGCTTAAAGTACCAAGAGACCCAGTACTTC
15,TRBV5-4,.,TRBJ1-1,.,CASSSQTASNTEAFF,TGTGCCAGCAGCTCTCAGACAGCCTCGAACACTGAAGCTTTCTTT
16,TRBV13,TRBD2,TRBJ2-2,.,CASSGLAGEKTGELFF,TGTGCCAGCAGCGGGCTAGCGGGAGAGAAGACCGGGGAGCTGTTTTTT
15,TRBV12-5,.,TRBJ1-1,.,CASAPGVLGGTEAFF,TGTGCTAGTGCCCCGGGGGTTCTGGGTGGCACTGAAGCTTTCTTT
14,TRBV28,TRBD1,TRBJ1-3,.,CASSSRTGGSTIYF,TGTGCCAGCAGTTCCCGGACAGGGGGAAGCACCATATATTTT
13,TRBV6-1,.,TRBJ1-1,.,CASSEYPDSEAFF,TGTGCCAGCAGTGAATATCCGGACAGTGAAGCTTTCTTT
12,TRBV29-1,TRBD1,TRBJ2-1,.,CSVDRGHNEQFF,TGCAGCGTGGACAGGGGGCACAATGAGCAGTTCTTC
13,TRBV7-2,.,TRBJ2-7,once,CASSLEVSGEQYF,TGTGCCAGCAGCTTAGAAGTTAGCGGCGAGCAGTACTTC
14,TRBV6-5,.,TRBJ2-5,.,CASSLDRTIETQYF,TGTGCCAGCAGTTTGGACAGGACTATAGAGACCCAGTACTTC
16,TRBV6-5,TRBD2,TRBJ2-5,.,CASSFSSGVTQETQYF,TGTGCCAGCAGTTTTTCTAGCGGGGTGACCCAAGAGACCCAGTACTTC
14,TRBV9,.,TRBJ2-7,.,CASSVDRVPYEQYF,TGTGCCAGCAGCGTAGACAGGGTCCCCTACGAGCAGTACTTC
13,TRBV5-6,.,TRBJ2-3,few,CASNIGGLDTQYF,TGTGCCAGCAATATCGGGGGGCTTGATACGCAGTATTTT
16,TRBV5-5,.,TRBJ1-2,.,CASSKDYGGAGYGYTF,TGTGCCAGCAGCAAGGACTATGGGGGGGCCGGGTATGGCTACACCTTC
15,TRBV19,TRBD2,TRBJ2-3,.,CASGFQRLAGPPQYF,TGTGCCAGTGGGTTCCAAAGACTAGCGGGCCCCCCGCAGTATTTT
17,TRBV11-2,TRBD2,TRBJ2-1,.,CASSRFQAGDLRNEQFF,TGTGCCAGCAGCCGATTTCAAGCGGGAGATCTTAGGAATGAGCAGTTCTTC
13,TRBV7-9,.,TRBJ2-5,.,CASSLTSPETQYF,TGTGCCAGCAGCTTGACTAGTCCAGAGACCCAGTACTTC
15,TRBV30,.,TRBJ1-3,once,CAWSPRGRRIDTIYF,TGTGCCTGGAGTCCCAGGGGAAGACGGATAGACACCATATATTTT
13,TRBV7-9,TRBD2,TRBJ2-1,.,CASAGGPYNEQFF,TGTGCCAGTGCGGGGGGACCCTACAATGAGCAGTTCTTC
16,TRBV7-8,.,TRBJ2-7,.,CASSPRASAATYEQYF,TGTGCCAGCAGCCCGAGGGCTAGCGCCGCAACCTACGAGCAGTACTTC
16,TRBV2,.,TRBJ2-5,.,CASSGSEGTNQETQYF,TGTGCCAGCAGCGGAAGTGAGGGGACAAACCAAGAGACCCAGTACTTC
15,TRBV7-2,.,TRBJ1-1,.,CASRPTPVVNTEAFF,TGTGCCAGCAGACCTACCCCCGTGGTGAACACTGAAGCTTTCTTT
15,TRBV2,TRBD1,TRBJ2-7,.,CASMSQGGPGYEQYF,TGTGCCAGCATGAGCCAAGGGGGCCCAGGATACGAGCAGTACTTC
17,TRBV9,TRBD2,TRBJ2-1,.,CASSPPGGGSPYNEQFF,TGTGCCAGCAGCCCCCCCGGAGGCGGGAGTCCCTACAATGAGCAGTTCTTC
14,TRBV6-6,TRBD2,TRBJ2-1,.,CASSWGGVVNEQFF,TGTGCCAGCAGTTGGGGGGGAGTGGTCAATGAGCAGTTCTTC
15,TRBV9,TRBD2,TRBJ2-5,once,CASSVQAGGREAQYF,TGTGCCAGCAGCGTCCAAGCGGGGGGCCGGGAGGCCCAGTACTTC
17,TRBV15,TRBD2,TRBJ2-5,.,CATSRGTSGRAQGIQYF,TGTGCCACCAGCAGGGGGACTAGCGGGAGGGCTCAGGGGATCCAGTACTTC
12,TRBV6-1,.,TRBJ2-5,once,CASRERRETQYF,TGTGCCAGCAGGGAGAGGCGGGAGACCCAGTACTTC
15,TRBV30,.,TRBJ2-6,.,CAWSGRVSGANVLTF,TGTGCCTGGAGTGGGAGAGTCTCTGGGGCCAACGTCCTGACTTTC
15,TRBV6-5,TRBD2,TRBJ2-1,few,CASRTGGEAYNEQFF,TGTGCCAGCAGGACGGGGGGAGAGGCCTACAATGAGCAGTTCTTC
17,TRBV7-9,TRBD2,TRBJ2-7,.,CASSSGTSGLYGYEQHF,TGTGCCAGCAGCTCCGGGACTAGCGGTCTCTACGGCTACGAGCAGCACTTC